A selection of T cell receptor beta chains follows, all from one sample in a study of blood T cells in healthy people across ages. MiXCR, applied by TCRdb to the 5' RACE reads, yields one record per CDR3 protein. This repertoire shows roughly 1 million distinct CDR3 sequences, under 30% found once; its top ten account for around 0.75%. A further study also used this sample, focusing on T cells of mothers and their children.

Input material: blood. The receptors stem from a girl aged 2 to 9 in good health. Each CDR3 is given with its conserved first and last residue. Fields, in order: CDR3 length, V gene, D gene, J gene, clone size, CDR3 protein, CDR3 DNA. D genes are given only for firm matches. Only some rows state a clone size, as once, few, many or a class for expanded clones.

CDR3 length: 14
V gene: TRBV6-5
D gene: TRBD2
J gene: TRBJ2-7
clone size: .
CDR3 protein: CASSYAGGGDEQYF
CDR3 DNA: TGTGCCAGCAGTTACGCGGGAGGTGGAGACGAGCAGTACTTC

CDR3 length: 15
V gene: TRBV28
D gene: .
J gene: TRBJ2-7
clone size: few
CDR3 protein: CASSLLGPSSYEQYF
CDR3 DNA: TGTGCCAGCAGTTTATTAGGACCGAGCTCCTACGAGCAGTACTTC

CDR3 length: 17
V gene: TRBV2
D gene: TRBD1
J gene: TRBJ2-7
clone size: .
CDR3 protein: CASSQSGLPGQIYEQYF
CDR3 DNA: TGTGCCAGCAGTCAGTCGGGATTACCGGGACAGATCTACGAGCAGTACTTC

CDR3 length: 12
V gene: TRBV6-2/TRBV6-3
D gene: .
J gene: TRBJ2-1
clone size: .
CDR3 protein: CASSSWLLEQFF
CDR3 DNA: TGTGCCAGCAGTTCATGGCTCCTCGAGCAGTTCTTC

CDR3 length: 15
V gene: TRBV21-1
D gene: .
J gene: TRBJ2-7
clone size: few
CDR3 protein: CASSVLSLDRGEQYF
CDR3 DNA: TGTGCCAGCAGCGTTCTAAGTTTGGACAGGGGCGAGCAGTACTTC

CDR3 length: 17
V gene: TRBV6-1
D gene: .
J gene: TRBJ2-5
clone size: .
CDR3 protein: CATRPPTAGLGRETQYF
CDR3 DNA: TGTGCCACACGCCCCCCCACAGCAGGGTTGGGGAGAGAGACCCAGTACTTC

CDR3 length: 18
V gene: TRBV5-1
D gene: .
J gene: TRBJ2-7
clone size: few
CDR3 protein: CASSLVGLWTHPNDEQYF
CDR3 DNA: TGCGCCAGCAGCTTGGTTGGGTTGTGGACCCACCCCAATGACGAGCAGTACTTC

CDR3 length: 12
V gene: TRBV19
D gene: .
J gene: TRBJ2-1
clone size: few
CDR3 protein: CATTWGGDEQFF
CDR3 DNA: TGTGCCACCACATGGGGCGGGGATGAGCAGTTCTTC

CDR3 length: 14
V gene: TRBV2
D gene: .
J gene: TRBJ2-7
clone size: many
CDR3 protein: CASGTTESTYEQYF
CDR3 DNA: TGTGCCAGCGGGACGACGGAATCCACCTACGAGCAGTACTTC

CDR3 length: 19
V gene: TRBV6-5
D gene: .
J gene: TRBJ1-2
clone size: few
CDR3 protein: CASSYSSLGPGEITGGYTF
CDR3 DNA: TGTGCCAGCAGTTACTCCTCCCTAGGGCCAGGTGAAATAACTGGAGGCTACACCTTC

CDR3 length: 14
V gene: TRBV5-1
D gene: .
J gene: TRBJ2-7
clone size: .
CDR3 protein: CASSVLTGFYEQYF
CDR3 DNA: TGCGCCAGCAGCGTCCTAACGGGTTTCTACGAGCAGTACTTC

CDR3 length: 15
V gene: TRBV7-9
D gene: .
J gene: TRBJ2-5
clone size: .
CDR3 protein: CASSPTGTVLGTQYF
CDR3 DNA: TGTGCCAGCAGCCCTACCGGGACGGTCCTGGGGACCCAGTACTTC

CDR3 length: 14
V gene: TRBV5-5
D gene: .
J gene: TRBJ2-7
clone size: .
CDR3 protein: CASSHLEGLYEQYF
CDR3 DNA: TGTGCCAGCAGCCACCTGGAGGGCCTCTACGAGCAGTACTTC

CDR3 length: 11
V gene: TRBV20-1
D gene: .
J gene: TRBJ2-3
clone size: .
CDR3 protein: CSARRGDTQYF
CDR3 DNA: TGCAGTGCTAGACGGGGAGATACGCAGTATTTT

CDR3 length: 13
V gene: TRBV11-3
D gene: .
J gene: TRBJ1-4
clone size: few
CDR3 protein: CASSFEREEKLFF
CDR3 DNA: TGTGCCAGCAGCTTTGAGAGGGAGGAAAAACTGTTTTTT

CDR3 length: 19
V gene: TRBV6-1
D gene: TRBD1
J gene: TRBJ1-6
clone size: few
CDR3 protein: CASSEFEGATGANGSPLHF
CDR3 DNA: TGTGCCAGCAGTGAATTTGAGGGCGCGACAGGGGCCAATGGTTCACCCCTCCACTTT

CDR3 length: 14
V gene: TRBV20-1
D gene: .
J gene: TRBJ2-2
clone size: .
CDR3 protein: CSALRALAGGELFF
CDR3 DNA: TGCAGTGCCCTCCGGGCCTTAGCCGGCGGGGAGCTGTTTTTT

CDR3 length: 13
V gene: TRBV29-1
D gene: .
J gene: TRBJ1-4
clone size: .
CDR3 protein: CSVDSAGSGELFF
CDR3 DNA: TGCAGCGTTGATTCGGCGGGATCGGGGGAACTGTTTTTT

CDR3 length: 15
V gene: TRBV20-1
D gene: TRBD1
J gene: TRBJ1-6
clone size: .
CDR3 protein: CSASTGDPYNSPLHF
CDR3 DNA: TGCAGTGCGAGTACAGGGGACCCATATAATTCACCCCTCCACTTT

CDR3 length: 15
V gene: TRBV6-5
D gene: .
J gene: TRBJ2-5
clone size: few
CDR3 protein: CASSPQAGLGETQYF
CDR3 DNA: TGTGCCAGCAGTCCCCAAGCGGGCCTTGGGGAGACCCAGTACTTC

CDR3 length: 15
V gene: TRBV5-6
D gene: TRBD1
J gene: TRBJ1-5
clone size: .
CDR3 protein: CASSSGDRRGQPQHF
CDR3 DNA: TGTGCCAGCAGCTCCGGGGACAGAAGGGGTCAGCCCCAGCATTTT

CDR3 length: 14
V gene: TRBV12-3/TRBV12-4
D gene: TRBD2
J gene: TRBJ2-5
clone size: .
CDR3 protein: CASSQTSMGETQYF
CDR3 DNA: TGTGCCAGCAGTCAGACTAGCATGGGAGAGACCCAGTACTTC

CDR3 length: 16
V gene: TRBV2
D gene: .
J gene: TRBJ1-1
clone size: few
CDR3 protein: CASSEAVGAALTGAFF
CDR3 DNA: TGTGCCAGCAGTGAAGCGGTGGGAGCGGCCTTAACCGGGGCTTTCTTT

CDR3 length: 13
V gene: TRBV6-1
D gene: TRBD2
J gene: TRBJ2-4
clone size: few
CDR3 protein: CASSSGGGNIQYF
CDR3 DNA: TGTGCCAGCAGTTCGGGAGGGGGGAACATTCAGTACTTC

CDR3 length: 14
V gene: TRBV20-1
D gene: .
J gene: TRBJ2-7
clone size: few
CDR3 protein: CSAKGGGYSYEQYF
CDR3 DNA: TGCAGTGCTAAGGGAGGCGGCTACTCCTACGAGCAGTACTTC

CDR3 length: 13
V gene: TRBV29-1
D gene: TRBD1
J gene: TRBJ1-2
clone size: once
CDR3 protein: CSVPWTGPYGYTF
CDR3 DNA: TGCAGCGTTCCATGGACAGGGCCCTATGGCTACACCTTC

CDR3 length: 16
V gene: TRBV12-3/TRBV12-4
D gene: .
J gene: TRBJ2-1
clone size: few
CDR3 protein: CASSPIGVRAYNEQFF
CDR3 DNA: TGTGCCAGCAGTCCTATCGGGGTGCGGGCATACAATGAGCAGTTCTTC

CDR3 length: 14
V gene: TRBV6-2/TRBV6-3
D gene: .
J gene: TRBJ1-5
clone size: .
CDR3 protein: CASSKGGVNQPQHF
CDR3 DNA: TGTGCCAGCAGTAAGGGCGGGGTTAATCAGCCCCAGCATTTT

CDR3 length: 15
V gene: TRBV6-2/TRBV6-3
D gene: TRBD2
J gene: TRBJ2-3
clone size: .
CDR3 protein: CASRTGTRNTDTQYF
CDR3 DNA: TGTGCCAGCAGAACCGGGACTAGGAACACAGATACGCAGTATTTT

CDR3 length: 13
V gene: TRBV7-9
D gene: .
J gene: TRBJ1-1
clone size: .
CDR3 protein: CASSSEFATEAFF
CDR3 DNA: TGTGCCAGCAGCTCCGAGTTTGCAACTGAAGCTTTCTTT

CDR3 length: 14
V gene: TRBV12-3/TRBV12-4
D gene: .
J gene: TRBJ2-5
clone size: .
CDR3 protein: CASTTTSYSETQYF
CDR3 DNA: TGTGCCAGCACCACGACTAGTTATTCGGAGACCCAGTACTTC

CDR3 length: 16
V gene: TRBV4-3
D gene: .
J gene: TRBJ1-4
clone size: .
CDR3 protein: CASSQEGGYNNEKLFF
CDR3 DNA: TGCGCCAGCAGCCAAGAGGGAGGGTACAATAATGAAAAACTGTTTTTT

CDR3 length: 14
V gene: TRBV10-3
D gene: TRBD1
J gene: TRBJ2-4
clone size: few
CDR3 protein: CATSKQGVDDIQYF
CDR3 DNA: TGTGCCACCTCAAAGCAGGGGGTGGATGACATTCAGTACTTC

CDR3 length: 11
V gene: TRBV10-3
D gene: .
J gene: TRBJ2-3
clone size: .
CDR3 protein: CAIRTLLMEYF
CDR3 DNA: TGTGCCATCAGGACCCTGCTGATGGAGTATTTT

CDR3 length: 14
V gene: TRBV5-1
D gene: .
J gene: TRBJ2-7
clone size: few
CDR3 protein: CASSLTGATYEQYF
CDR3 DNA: TGCGCCAGCAGCTTGACGGGAGCCACCTACGAGCAGTACTTC

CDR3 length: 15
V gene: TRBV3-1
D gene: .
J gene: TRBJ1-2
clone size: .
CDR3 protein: CASSQEASYSYGYTF
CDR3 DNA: TGTGCCAGCAGCCAAGAGGCCAGTTATAGTTATGGCTACACCTTC

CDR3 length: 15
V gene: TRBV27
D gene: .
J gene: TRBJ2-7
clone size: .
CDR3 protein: CASSSRTGVNYEQYF
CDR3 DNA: TGTGCCAGCAGTTCGAGAACAGGCGTTAACTACGAGCAGTACTTC

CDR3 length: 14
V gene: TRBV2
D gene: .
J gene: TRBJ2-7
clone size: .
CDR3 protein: CASQQGPFSYEQYF
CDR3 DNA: TGTGCCAGTCAACAGGGCCCCTTCTCCTACGAGCAGTACTTC

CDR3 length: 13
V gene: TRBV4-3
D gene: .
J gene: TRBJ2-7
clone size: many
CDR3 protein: CASSQDGGNVQYF
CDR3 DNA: TGCGCCAGCAGCCAAGATGGGGGGAATGTACAGTACTTC

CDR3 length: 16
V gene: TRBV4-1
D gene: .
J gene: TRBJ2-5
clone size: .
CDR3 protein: CASSQTQLAPQETQYF
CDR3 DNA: TGCGCCAGCAGCCAGACTCAGCTAGCCCCGCAAGAGACCCAGTACTTC

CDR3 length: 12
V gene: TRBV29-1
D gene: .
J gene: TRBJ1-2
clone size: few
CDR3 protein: CSVDRESYGYTF
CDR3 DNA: TGCAGCGTTGATAGGGAAAGCTATGGCTACACCTTC

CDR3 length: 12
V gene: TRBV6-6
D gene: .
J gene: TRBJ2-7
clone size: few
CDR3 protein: CASSYGVYEQYF
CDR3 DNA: TGTGCCAGCAGTTACGGAGTCTACGAGCAGTACTTC

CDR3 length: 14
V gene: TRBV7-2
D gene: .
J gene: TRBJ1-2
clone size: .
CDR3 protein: CASSLGPGFHGYTF
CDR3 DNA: TGTGCCAGCAGCTTAGGCCCGGGATTCCATGGCTACACCTTC

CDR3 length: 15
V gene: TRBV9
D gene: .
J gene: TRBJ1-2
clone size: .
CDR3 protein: CASSVGRGNNYGYTF
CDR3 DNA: TGTGCCAGCAGCGTAGGTAGGGGCAATAACTATGGCTACACCTTC

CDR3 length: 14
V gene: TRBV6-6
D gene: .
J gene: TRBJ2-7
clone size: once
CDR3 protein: CASSYHLDTYEQYF
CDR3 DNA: TGTGCCAGCAGTTATCACCTTGACACCTACGAGCAGTACTTC

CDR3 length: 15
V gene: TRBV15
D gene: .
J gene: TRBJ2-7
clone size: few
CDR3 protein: CATSRDPSALYEQYF
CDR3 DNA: TGTGCCACCAGCAGAGATCCGTCTGCGCTCTACGAGCAGTACTTC

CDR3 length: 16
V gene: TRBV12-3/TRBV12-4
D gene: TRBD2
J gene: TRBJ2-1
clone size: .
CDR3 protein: CASSLATLAGVGEQFF
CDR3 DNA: TGTGCCAGCAGTTTAGCCACACTAGCGGGGGTGGGTGAGCAGTTCTTC

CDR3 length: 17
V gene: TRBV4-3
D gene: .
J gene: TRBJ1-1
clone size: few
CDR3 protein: CASSQEWGLSMNTEAFF
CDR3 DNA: TGCGCCAGCAGCCAAGAATGGGGGTTATCGATGAACACTGAAGCTTTCTTT

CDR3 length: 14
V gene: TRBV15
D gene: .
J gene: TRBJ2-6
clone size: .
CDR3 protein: CATSRDRESRVLTF
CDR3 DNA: TGTGCCACCAGCAGAGACAGGGAAAGCCGCGTCCTGACTTTC